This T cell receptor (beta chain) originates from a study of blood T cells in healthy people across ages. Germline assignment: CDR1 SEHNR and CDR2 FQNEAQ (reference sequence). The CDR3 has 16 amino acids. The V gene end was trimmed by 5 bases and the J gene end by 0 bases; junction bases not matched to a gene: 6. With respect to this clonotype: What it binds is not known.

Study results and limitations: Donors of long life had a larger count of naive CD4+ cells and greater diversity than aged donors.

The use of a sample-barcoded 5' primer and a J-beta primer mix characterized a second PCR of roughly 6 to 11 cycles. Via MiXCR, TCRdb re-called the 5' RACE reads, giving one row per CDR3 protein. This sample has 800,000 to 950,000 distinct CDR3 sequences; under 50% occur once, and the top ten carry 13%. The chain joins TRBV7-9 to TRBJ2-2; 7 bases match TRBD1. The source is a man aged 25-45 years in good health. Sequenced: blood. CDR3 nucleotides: TGTGCCAGCAGCATATCTCAGGGGGCGAACACCGGGGAGCTGTTTTTT. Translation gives CASSISQGANTGELFF.